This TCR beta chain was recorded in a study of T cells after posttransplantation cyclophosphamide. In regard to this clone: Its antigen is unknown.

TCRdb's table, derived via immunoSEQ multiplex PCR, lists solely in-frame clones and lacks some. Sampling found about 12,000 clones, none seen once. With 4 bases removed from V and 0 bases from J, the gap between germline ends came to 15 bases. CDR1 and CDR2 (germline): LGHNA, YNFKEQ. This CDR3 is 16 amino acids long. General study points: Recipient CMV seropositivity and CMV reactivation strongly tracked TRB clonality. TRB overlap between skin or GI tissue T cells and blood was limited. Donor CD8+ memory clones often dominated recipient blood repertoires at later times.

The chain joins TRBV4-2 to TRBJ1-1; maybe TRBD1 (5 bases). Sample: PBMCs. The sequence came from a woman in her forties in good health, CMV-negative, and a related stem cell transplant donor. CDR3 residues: CASSPHPTAMNTEAFF. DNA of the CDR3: TGTGCCAGCAGCCCCCATCCGACAGCCATGAACACTGAAGCTTTCTTT.